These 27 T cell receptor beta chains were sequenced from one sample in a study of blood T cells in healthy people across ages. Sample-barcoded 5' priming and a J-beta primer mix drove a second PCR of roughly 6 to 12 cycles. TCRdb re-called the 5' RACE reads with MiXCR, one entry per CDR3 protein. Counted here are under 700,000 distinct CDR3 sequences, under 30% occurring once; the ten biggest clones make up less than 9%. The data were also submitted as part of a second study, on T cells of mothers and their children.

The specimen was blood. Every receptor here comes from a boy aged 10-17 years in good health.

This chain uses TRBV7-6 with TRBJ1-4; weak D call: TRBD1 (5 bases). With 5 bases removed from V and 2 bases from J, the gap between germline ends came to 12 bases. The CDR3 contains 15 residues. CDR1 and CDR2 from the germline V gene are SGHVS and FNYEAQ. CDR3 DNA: TGTGCCAGCAGCCCGACAGCAGCGACTAATGAAAAACTGTTTTTT. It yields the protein CASSPTAATNEKLFF. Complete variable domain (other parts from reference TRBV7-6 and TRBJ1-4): GAGVSQSPRYKVTKRGQDVALRCDPISGHVSLYWYRQALGQGPEFLTYFNYEAQQDKSGLPNDRFSAERPEGSISTLTIQRTEQRDSAMYRCASSPTAATNEKLFFGSGTQLSVL.

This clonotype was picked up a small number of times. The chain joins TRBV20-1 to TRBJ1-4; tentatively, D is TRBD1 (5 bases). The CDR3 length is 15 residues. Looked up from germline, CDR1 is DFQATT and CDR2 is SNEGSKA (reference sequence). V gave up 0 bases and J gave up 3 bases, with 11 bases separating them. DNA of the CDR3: TGCAGTGCTAGAGACGCGACAGATGCTAATGAAAAACTGTTTTTT. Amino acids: CSARDATDANEKLFF.

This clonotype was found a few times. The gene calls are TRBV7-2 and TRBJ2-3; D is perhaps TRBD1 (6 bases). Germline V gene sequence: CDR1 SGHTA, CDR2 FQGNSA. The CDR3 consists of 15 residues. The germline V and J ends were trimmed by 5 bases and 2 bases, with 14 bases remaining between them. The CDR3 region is CASSPIWTDTDTQYF. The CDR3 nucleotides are TGTGCCAGCAGCCCAATATGGACAGACACAGATACGCAGTATTTT. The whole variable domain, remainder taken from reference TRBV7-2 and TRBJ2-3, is GAGVSQSPSNKVTEKGKDVELRCDPISGHTALYWYRQSLGQGLEFLIYFQGNSAPDKSGLPSDRFSAERTGGSVSTLTIQRTQQEDSAVYLCASSPIWTDTDTQYFGPGTRLTVL.

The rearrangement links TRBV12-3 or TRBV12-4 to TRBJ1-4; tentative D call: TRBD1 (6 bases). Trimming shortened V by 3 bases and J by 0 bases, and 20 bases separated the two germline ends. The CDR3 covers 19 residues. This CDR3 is CASSFHLTGIQTTNEKLFF. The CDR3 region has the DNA TGTGCCAGCAGTTTCCATTTGACAGGCATCCAAACAACTAATGAAAAACTGTTTTTT.

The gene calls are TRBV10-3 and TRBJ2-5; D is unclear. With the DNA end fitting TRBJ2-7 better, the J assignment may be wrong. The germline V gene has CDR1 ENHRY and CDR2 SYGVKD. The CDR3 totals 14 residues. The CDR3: CAISPGLIPYEQYV. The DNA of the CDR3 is TGTGCCATCTCCCCGGGCCTCATCCCCTACGAGCAGTACGTC.

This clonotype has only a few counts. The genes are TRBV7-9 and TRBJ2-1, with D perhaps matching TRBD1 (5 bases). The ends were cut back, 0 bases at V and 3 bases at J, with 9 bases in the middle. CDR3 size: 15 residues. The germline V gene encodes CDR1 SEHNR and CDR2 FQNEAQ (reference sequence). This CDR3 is CASSLAEGVYNEQFF. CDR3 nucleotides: TGTGCCAGCAGCTTAGCGGAAGGGGTCTACAATGAGCAGTTCTTC.

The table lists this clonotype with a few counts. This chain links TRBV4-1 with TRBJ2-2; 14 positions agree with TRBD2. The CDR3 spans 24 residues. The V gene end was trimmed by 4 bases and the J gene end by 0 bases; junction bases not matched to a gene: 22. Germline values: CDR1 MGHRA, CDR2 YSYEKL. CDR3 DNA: TGCGCCAGCAGCCGACTGACAGGGGGCCGGACTAGCGGGAGGATCAGACCGAACACCGGGGAGCTGTTTTTT. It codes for CASSRLTGGRTSGRIRPNTGELFF.

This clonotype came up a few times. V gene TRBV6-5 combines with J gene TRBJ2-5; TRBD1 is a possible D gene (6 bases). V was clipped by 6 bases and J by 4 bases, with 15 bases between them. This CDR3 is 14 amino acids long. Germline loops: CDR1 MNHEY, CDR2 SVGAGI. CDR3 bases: TGTGCCAGCAGACGAAACAGGGTCCCAGAGACCCAGTACTTC. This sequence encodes CASRRNRVPETQYF.

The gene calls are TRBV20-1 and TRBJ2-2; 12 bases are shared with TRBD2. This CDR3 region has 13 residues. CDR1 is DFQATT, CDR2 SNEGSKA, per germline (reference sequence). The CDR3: CSSLAGGSGELFF. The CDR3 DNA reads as TGCAGCTCACTAGCGGGAGGTTCCGGGGAGCTGTTTTTT.

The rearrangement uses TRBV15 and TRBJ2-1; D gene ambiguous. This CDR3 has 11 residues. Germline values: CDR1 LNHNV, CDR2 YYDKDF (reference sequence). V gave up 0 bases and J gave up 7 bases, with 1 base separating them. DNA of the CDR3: TGTGCCACCAGCAGAGAGAATGAGCAGTTCTTC. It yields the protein CATSRENEQFF. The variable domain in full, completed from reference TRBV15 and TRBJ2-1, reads DAMVIQNPRYQVTQFGKPVTLSCSQTLNHNVMYWYQQKSSQAPKLLFHYYDKDFNNEADTPDNFQSRRPNTSFCFLDIRSPGLGDTAMYLCATSRENEQFFGPGTRLTVL.

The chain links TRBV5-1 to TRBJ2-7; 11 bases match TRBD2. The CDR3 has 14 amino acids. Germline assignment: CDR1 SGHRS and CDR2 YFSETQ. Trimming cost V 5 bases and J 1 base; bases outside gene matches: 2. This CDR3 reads CASRRLAGSYEQYF. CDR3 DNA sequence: TGCGCCAGCAGGAGACTAGCGGGGTCCTACGAGCAGTACTTC.

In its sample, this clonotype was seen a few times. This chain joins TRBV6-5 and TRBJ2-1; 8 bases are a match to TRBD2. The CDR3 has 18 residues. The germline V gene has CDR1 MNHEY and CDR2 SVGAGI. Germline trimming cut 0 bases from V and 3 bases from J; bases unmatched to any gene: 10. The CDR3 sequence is CASSYSRSPAGDYNEQFF. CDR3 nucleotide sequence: TGTGCCAGCAGTTACTCGAGAAGCCCAGCGGGGGACTACAATGAGCAGTTCTTC.

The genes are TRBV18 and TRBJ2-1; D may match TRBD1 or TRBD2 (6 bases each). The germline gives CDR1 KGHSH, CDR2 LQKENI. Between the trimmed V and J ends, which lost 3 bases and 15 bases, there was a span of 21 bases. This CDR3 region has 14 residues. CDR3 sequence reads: CASSPLRGASAGFF. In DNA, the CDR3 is TGTGCCAGCTCACCTCTGAGGGGGGCCTCCGCGGGGTTCTTC.

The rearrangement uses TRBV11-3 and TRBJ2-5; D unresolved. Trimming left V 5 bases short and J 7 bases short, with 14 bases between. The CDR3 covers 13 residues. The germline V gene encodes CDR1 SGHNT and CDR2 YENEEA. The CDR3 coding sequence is TGTGCCAGCAGCGCCCGGGTCTCGGGGACCCAGTACTTC. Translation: CASSARVSGTQYF.

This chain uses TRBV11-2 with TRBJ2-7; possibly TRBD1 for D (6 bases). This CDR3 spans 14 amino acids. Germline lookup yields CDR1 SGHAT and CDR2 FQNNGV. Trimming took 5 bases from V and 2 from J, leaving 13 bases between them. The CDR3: CASSAGDRTYEQYF. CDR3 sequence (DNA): TGTGCCAGCAGCGCCGGAGACAGGACCTACGAGCAGTACTTC.

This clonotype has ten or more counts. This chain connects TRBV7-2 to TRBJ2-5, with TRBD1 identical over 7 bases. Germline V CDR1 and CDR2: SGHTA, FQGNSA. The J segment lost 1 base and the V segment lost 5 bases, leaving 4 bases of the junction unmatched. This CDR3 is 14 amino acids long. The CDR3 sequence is CASSLGQSQETQYF. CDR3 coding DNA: TGTGCCAGCAGCCTGGGACAGAGCCAAGAGACCCAGTACTTC.

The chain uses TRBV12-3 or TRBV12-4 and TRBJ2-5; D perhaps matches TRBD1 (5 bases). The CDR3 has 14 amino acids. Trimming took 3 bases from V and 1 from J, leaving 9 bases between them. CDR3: CASSFSQGQETQYF. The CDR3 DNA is TGTGCCAGCAGTTTCTCCCAGGGCCAAGAGACCCAGTACTTC.

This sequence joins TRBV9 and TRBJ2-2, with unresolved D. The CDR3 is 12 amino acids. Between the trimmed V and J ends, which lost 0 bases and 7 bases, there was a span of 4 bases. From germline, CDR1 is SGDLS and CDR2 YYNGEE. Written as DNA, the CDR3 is TGTGCCAGCAGCGTAGAGGGCGGGGAGCTGTTTTTT. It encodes CASSVEGGELFF.

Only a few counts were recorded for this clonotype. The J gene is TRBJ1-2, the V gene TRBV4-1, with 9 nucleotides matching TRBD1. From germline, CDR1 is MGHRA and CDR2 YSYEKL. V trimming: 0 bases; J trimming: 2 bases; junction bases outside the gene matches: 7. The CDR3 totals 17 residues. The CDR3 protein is CASSQDKGGTGNYGYTF. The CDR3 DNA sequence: TGCGCCAGCAGCCAAGATAAGGGCGGGACAGGGAACTATGGCTACACCTTC.

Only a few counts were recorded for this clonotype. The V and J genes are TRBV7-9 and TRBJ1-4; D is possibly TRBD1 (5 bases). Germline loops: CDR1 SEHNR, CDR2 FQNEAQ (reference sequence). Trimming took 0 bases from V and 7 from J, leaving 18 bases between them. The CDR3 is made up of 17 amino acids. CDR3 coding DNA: TGTGCCAGCAGCTTAGCGTCCACGGGGGATAATAGTGAAAAACTGTTTTTT. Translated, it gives CASSLASTGDNSEKLFF.

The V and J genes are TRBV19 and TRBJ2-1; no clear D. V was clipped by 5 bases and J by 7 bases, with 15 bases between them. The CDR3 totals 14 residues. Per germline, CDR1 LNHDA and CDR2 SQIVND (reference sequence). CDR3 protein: CASSRGGRFNEQFF. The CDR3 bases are TGTGCCAGTAGTCGCGGCGGTAGGTTTAATGAGCAGTTCTTC.

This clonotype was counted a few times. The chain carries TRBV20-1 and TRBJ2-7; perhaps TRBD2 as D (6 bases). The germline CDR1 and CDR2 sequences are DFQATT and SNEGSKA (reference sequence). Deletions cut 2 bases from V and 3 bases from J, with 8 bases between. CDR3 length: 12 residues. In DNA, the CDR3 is TGCAGTGCTAGACGGAGGGACTACGAGCAGTACTTC. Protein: CSARRRDYEQYF.

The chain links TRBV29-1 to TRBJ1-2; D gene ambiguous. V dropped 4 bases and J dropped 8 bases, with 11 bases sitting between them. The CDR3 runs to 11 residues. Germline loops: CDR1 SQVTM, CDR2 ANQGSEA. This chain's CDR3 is CSVVSVHGYTF. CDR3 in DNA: TGCAGCGTTGTTTCGGTTCACGGCTACACCTTC.

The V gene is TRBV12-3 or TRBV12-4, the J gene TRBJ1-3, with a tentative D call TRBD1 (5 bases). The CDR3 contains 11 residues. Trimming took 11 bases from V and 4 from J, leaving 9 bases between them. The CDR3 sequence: CAANRGNTIYF. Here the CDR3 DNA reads TGTGCCGCGAACAGGGGAAACACCATATATTTT.

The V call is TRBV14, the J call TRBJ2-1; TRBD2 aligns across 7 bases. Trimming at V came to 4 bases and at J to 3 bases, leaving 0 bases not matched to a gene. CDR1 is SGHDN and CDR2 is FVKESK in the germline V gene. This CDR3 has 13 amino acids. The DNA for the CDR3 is TGTGCCAGCAGCCGGGACTACTACAATGAGCAGTTCTTC. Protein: CASSRDYYNEQFF.

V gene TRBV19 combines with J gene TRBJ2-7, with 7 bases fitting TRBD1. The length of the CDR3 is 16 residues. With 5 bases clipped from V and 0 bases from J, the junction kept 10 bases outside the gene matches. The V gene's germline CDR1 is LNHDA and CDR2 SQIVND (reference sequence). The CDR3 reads CASSAFTRGLSYEQYF. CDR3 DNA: TGTGCCAGTAGTGCGTTCACAAGGGGGCTCTCCTACGAGCAGTACTTC. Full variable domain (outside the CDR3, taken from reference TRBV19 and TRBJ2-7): DGGITQSPKYLFRKEGQNVTLSCEQNLNHDAMYWYRQDPGQGLRLIYYSQIVNDFQKGDIAEGYSVSREKKESFPLTVTSAQKNPTAFYLCASSAFTRGLSYEQYFGPGTRLTVT.

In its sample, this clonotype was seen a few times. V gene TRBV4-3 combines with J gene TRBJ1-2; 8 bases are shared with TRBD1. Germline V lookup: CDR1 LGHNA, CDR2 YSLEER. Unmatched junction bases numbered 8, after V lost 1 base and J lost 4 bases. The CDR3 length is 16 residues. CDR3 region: CASSQGTGQGGYGYTF. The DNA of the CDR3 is TGCGCCAGCAGCCAAGGGACAGGGCAAGGAGGCTATGGCTACACCTTC.